These 32 T cell receptor beta chains were all obtained from the same sample, sequenced in a study of technical replicates of blood from a handful of donors. Sequencing used immunoSEQ multiplex PCR; TCRdb keeps in-frame clones, though not all of them. The sample lists over 30,000 clones, approximately 90% occurring once. The specimen sequenced was PBMCs. The receptor set was obtained from a human donor in good health. Some clones in this sample may be carry-over from other donors' samples.

V and J are TRBV1 and TRBJ1-5; the table assigns TRBD1, which was not confirmed against the DNA. TRBV1 is deemed a pseudogene. The CDR3 is 16 residues long. The CDR3 DNA follows: TGCACCAGCAGCCAAGATCCGGGACAAAGTTTTCAGCCCCAGCATTTT. Its protein is CTSSQDPGQSFQPQHF.

The gene calls are TRBV5-6 and TRBJ2-3; D gene uncertain. The CDR3 runs to 13 residues. Germline lookup yields CDR1 SGHDT and CDR2 YYEEEE. The V end was cut by 6 bases, the J end by 1 base, with 9 bases between. The DNA of the CDR3 is TGTGCCAGCACTCAATCGGGCACAGATACGCAGTATTTT. Protein: CASTQSGTDTQYF.

The chain links TRBV6-5 to TRBJ1-3, with TRBD1 matching 7 bases. The trim removed 6 bases at V and 0 bases at J, leaving 2 bases unmatched. CDR3 length: 14 residues. The germline V gene has CDR1 MNHEY and CDR2 SVGAGI. The CDR3 loop reads CASRGTDSGNTIYF. CDR3 DNA: TGTGCCAGCAGAGGGACAGACTCTGGAAACACCATATATTTT.

CDR3 amino acids: CASSYGQTYNEQFF. The CDR3 nucleotides read TGTGCCAGCAGCTACGGACAAACCTACAATGAGCAGTTCTTC. The chain employs TRBV11-2 and TRBJ2-1; D is perhaps TRBD1 (5 bases). CDR1 is SGHAT and CDR2 is FQNNGV in the germline V gene. The CDR3 contains 14 residues. V was shortened by 4 bases and J by 2 bases, with 9 bases between the two germline ends.

V usage is TRBV7-8 and J usage is TRBJ1-1, with a weak D call TRBD1 (5 bases). Germline V gene lookup returns CDR1 SGHVS and CDR2 FQNEAQ. V lost 0 bases, J lost 0 bases, and 8 bases lay in between. The CDR3 is 15 residues long. CDR3 in amino acids: CASSLARQMNTEAFF. For the CDR3, the DNA is TGTGCCAGCAGCTTAGCAAGACAGATGAACACTGAAGCTTTCTTT. The full variable domain, rest sourced from reference TRBV7-8 and TRBJ1-1, is GAGVSQSPRYKVAKRGQDVALRCDPISGHVSLFWYQQALGQGPEFLTYFQNEAQLDKSGLPSDRFFAERPEGSVSTLKIQRTQQEDSAVYLCASSLARQMNTEAFFGQGTRLTVV.

The rearrangement joins TRBV6-5 to TRBJ1-2; no clear D. The germline gives CDR1 MNHEY, CDR2 SVGAGI. Deletions cut 0 bases from V and 8 bases from J, with 10 bases between. The CDR3 is made up of 13 amino acids. CDR3 in DNA: TGTGCCAGCAGTTACTCGACGTCGGGGGGCTACACCTTC. It translates to CASSYSTSGGYTF.

The chain carries TRBV5-3 and TRBJ1-2; no clear D. TRBV5-3 is placed among ORFs of uncertain function. Trimming stripped 0 bases from V and 6 bases from J, with 6 bases between. The CDR3 spans 12 residues. CDR3 residues: CARSLAVDGYTF. The CDR3, as DNA: TGTGCCAGAAGCTTGGCCGTTGATGGCTACACCTTC.

This sequence joins TRBV4-1 and TRBJ2-7; a weak D match, TRBD1 (5 bases). Germline V gives CDR1 MGHRA, CDR2 YSYEKL. The CDR3 runs 17 residues. V lost 0 bases, J lost 5 bases, and 20 bases lay in between. CDR3 region: CASSQETFSGQRNEQYF. For the CDR3, the DNA is TGCGCCAGCAGCCAAGAAACCTTCTCCGGACAAAGGAACGAGCAGTACTTC.

This chain connects TRBV1 to TRBJ2-1; the table's D call of TRBD1 was not tested on the DNA. TRBV1 is recorded as a pseudogene. The CDR3 extends over 16 amino acids. CDR3: CTSSQDPDRVRNEQFF. CDR3 nucleotides: TGCACCAGCAGCCAAGATCCGGACAGGGTCAGGAATGAGCAGTTCTTC.

The chain recombines TRBV5-1 with TRBJ2-2, with TRBD2 matching 7 bases. CDR1 is SGHRS and CDR2 is YFSETQ in the germline V gene. The CDR3 is made up of 14 amino acids. The V segment lost 0 bases and the J segment 7 bases; nucleotides outside the gene matches: 3. The CDR3 spells CASSLAGGSGELFF. CDR3 in DNA: TGCGCCAGCAGCTTGGCCGGGGGGAGCGGGGAGCTGTTTTTT.

V is TRBV7-9 and J is TRBJ1-1; no clear D gene. V was pared by 4 bases and J by 1 base, with 13 bases between. This CDR3 has 15 amino acids. CDR1 and CDR2 (germline): SEHNR, FQNEAQ (reference sequence). The CDR3 reads CASSSLALGNTEAFF. Here the CDR3 DNA reads TGTGCCAGCAGCTCCCTAGCACTCGGGAACACTGAAGCTTTCTTT.

This clone has a handful of counts. The chain couples TRBV4-3 to TRBJ1-2; no definite D call. Trimming left V 0 bases short and J 4 bases short, with 15 bases between. CDR1 and CDR2 from the germline V gene are LGHNA and YSLEER. This CDR3 region has 16 residues. The CDR3 loop reads CASSQDSTEAFYGYTF. The CDR3, as DNA: TGCGCCAGCAGCCAAGATAGTACAGAAGCCTTCTATGGCTACACCTTC.

The chain uses TRBV4-1 and TRBJ1-1, with D maybe TRBD1 (5 bases). Germline V gives CDR1 MGHRA, CDR2 YSYEKL. The CDR3 extends over 14 amino acids. The germline V and J ends were trimmed by 2 bases and 7 bases, with 14 bases remaining between them. CDR3 sequence: CASSQLSGTGEAFF. The CDR3, as DNA: TGCGCCAGCAGCCAACTATCCGGGACTGGTGAAGCTTTCTTT.

V usage is TRBV5-5 and J usage is TRBJ2-7, with unresolved D. The CDR3 has 12 residues. The germline CDR1 and CDR2 sequences are SGHKS and YYEKEE (reference sequence). Trimming pared 0 bases from V and 3 bases from J, leaving 4 bases between. The CDR3 DNA follows: TGTGCCAGCAGCTTGGAGAGCTACGAGCAGTACTTC. Translated: CASSLESYEQYF.

The chain combines TRBV30 with TRBJ2-4, with D maybe TRBD2 (7 bases). The CDR3 is 17 residues long. V lost 3 bases to trimming and J lost 0 bases, with 18 bases between them. The germline CDR1 and CDR2 sequences are GTSNPN and SVGIG (reference sequence). In DNA, the CDR3 is TGTGCCTGGAGCCAAAGGGACGGGGGGCCAGCCAAAAACATTCAGTACTTC. Its protein is CAWSQRDGGPAKNIQYF.

This clone was detected a few times. The chain combines TRBV7-2 with TRBJ1-3, with D possibly TRBD1 on 5 matching bases. CDR3 length: 15 residues. CDR1 SGHTA and CDR2 FQGNSA come from the germline V gene. Between the trimmed V and J ends, which lost 5 bases and 4 bases, there was a span of 15 bases. CDR3 in amino acids: CASSPEKGLGNTIYF. CDR3 DNA sequence: TGTGCCAGCAGCCCAGAAAAGGGGTTAGGAAACACCATATATTTT.

The chain couples TRBV4-2 to TRBJ1-2; 7 bases are a match to TRBD1. The J segment lost 0 bases and the V segment lost 3 bases, leaving 4 bases of the junction unmatched. This CDR3 spans 15 amino acids. Germline CDR1 is LGHNA and CDR2 is YNFKEQ. The CDR3 bases are TGTGCCAGCAGCCAGCGACAGGGCACTAACTATGGCTACACCTTC. This translates into CASSQRQGTNYGYTF.

The chain links TRBV9 to TRBJ2-7; no clear D. Germline loops: CDR1 SGDLS, CDR2 YYNGEE. CDR3 length: 14 residues. Trimming took off 0 bases at V and 2 bases at J, with 9 bases between the two ends. This CDR3 reads CASSVGTYPYEQYF. Here the CDR3 DNA reads TGTGCCAGCAGCGTAGGCACTTACCCCTACGAGCAGTACTTC.

This clone was counted once. The chain is built from TRBV4-2 and TRBJ1-1; D might be TRBD1 (6 bases). V shed 3 bases and J shed 7 bases, with 18 bases lying between them. The CDR3 contains 15 residues. Germline lookup yields CDR1 LGHNA and CDR2 YNFKEQ. CDR3 bases: TGTGCCAGCAGCCATGGGGCCGGACAGCTAGTTGAAGCTTTCTTT. Translation gives CASSHGAGQLVEAFF.

The chain links TRBV6-1 to TRBJ2-1; 8 nucleotides align to TRBD2. Trimming cost V 5 bases and J 7 bases; bases outside gene matches: 10. The CDR3 length is 15 residues. Germline V gene data show CDR1 as MNHNS and CDR2 as SASEGT. CDR3 sequence: CASSFTGGRPNEQFF. CDR3 sequence (DNA): TGTGCCAGCAGTTTCACGGGAGGGAGACCTAATGAGCAGTTCTTC.

The chain couples TRBV5-1 to TRBJ2-7; D is possibly TRBD2 (5 bases). The V end was cut by 7 bases, the J end by 0 bases, with 14 bases between. Germline V CDR1 and CDR2: SGHRS, YFSETQ. The CDR3 consists of 14 residues. CDR3 amino acids: CASHEDFSSYEQYF. The CDR3 DNA reads as TGCGCCAGCCATGAGGACTTTTCCTCCTACGAGCAGTACTTC.

The chain links TRBV11-3 to TRBJ2-5; D is ambiguous. V shed 1 base and J shed 6 bases, with 9 bases lying between them. The CDR3 contains 13 residues. Germline V gene data show CDR1 as SGHNT and CDR2 as YENEEA. CDR3 in DNA: TGTGCCAGCAGCTTAGGCCGCGCGAAGACCCAGTACTTC. This gives the protein CASSLGRAKTQYF.

This clone was observed a single time. This chain joins TRBV11-2 and TRBJ2-1; 7 bases fit TRBD2. The germline V gene has CDR1 SGHAT and CDR2 FQNNGV. This CDR3 has 14 residues. Unmatched junction bases numbered 6, after V lost 6 bases and J lost 4 bases. The CDR3 protein is CASRREGHYNEQFF. The CDR3 region has the DNA TGTGCCAGCAGAAGGGAGGGCCATTACAATGAGCAGTTCTTC. Together with reference TRBV11-2 and TRBJ2-1, the CDR3 gives the full variable domain: EAGVAQSPRYKIIEKRQSVAFWCNPISGHATLYWYQQILGQGPKLLIQFQNNGVVDDSQLPKDRFSAERLKGVDSTLKIQPAKLEDSAVYLCASRREGHYNEQFFGPGTRLTVL.

The chain is built from TRBV4-2 and TRBJ2-5, with D possibly TRBD1 on 6 matching bases. This CDR3 is 14 amino acids long. CDR1 is LGHNA and CDR2 is YNFKEQ in the germline V gene. V was trimmed by 3 bases and J by 5 bases, leaving 13 bases between them. This CDR3 reads CASSQMERGETQYF. The CDR3 DNA is TGTGCCAGCAGCCAGATGGAGAGGGGGGAGACCCAGTACTTC.

The chain joins TRBV6-5 to TRBJ1-1, with D possibly matching TRBD1 (5 bases). This CDR3 has 13 residues. With 4 bases removed from V and 2 bases from J, the gap between germline ends came to 8 bases. Per the germline V gene, CDR1 is MNHEY and CDR2 is SVGAGI. The CDR3 nucleotides read TGTGCCAGCAGTTGGACACTAAACACTGAAGCTTTCTTT. The encoded protein is CASSWTLNTEAFF.

This chain links TRBV9 with TRBJ2-5; perhaps TRBD1 as D (6 bases). V was shortened by 0 bases and J by 5 bases, with 14 bases between the two germline ends. The CDR3 is made up of 15 amino acids. Germline V gene sequence: CDR1 SGDLS, CDR2 YYNGEE. In nucleotides, the CDR3 is TGTGCCAGCAGCGTAGTCGGGACATCGTGGGAGACCCAGTACTTC. This encodes CASSVVGTSWETQYF.

The chain has TRBV11-2 and TRBJ2-2, with 10 bases matching TRBD2. Germline trimming cut 5 bases from V and 6 bases from J; bases unmatched to any gene: 15. The CDR3 loop spans 18 amino acids. Per germline, CDR1 SGHAT and CDR2 FQNNGV. Here the CDR3 DNA reads TGTGCCAGCAGCCAGACGGTGTCTAGCGGGAGTAAGGCCGGGGAGCTGTTTTTT. Encoded protein: CASSQTVSSGSKAGELFF. Together with reference TRBV11-2 and TRBJ2-2, the CDR3 gives the full variable domain: EAGVAQSPRYKIIEKRQSVAFWCNPISGHATLYWYQQILGQGPKLLIQFQNNGVVDDSQLPKDRFSAERLKGVDSTLKIQPAKLEDSAVYLCASSQTVSSGSKAGELFFGEGSRLTVL.

The chain joins TRBV6-5 to TRBJ1-5, with TRBD1 matching 8 bases. Germline-derived CDR1 and CDR2 are MNHEY and SVGAGI. The CDR3 is 13 amino acids. Losses at the gene ends were 8 bases for V and 7 bases for J; bases not matched to a gene: 7. The CDR3 DNA reads TGTGCCAGCGGACAGGGACCACGACAGCCCCAGCATTTT. Its protein is CASGQGPRQPQHF.

J is TRBJ2-3 and V is TRBV11-2; 8 nucleotides line up with TRBD2. Germline V gene lookup returns CDR1 SGHAT and CDR2 FQNNGV. V was clipped by 8 bases and J by 6 bases; unmatched bases: 10. The CDR3 covers 14 residues. In DNA, the CDR3 is TGTGCCAGCGACTCGGCGGGAGGCTGGGATACGCAGTATTTT. Translation gives CASDSAGGWDTQYF. Combining the CDR3 with reference TRBV11-2 and TRBJ2-3 gives the whole variable domain EAGVAQSPRYKIIEKRQSVAFWCNPISGHATLYWYQQILGQGPKLLIQFQNNGVVDDSQLPKDRFSAERLKGVDSTLKIQPAKLEDSAVYLCASDSAGGWDTQYFGPGTRLTVL.

This chain links TRBV25-1 with TRBJ2-7; 12 bases fit TRBD2. Germline CDR1 MGHDK, CDR2 SYGVNS. V lost 4 bases to trimming and J lost 7 bases; unmatched junction nucleotides: 2. The CDR3 spans 13 residues. CDR3: CASSASGRGEQYF. The CDR3 coding sequence is TGTGCCAGCAGTGCTAGCGGGAGGGGAGAGCAGTACTTC.

CDR3 sequence reads: CASSSTREQYF. DNA of the CDR3: TGTGCCAGCAGCTCCACCCGGGAGCAGTACTTC. V gene TRBV5-5 combines with J gene TRBJ2-7; no firm D call. Germline CDR1 and CDR2: SGHKS and YYEKEE (reference sequence). V was cut by 3 bases and J by 7 bases, with 8 bases left in between. This CDR3 is built from 11 residues.

V gene TRBV5-4 combines with J gene TRBJ2-3; D is possibly TRBD1 (7 bases). The CDR3 is 14 residues long. V dropped 5 bases and J dropped 3 bases, with 13 bases sitting between them. CDR1 is SGHNT, CDR2 YYREEE, per germline (reference sequence). The DNA for the CDR3 is TGTGCCAGCAGTACATCAGGGGGGACAGATACGCAGTATTTT. This encodes CASSTSGGTDTQYF.